The 6 T cell receptor beta chains in this list originate from one sample, sequenced in a study of blood T cell repertoires in COVID-19. TCRdb's copy holds only in-frame clones and misses some; the assay was immunoSEQ multiplex PCR. The repertoire holds some 15,000 clones, about nine tenths seen once, with around 12% in the top ten. Input material: peripheral blood. All receptors come from a human donor in a cohort sampled during active COVID-19.

The chain uses TRBV19 and TRBJ2-7; the D is unclear. Germline CDR1 LNHDA, CDR2 SQIVND (reference sequence). V gave up 4 bases and J gave up 3 bases, with 10 bases separating them. This CDR3 is built from 13 residues. The CDR3 nucleotides read TGTGCCAGTAGTAACCCGGGTGGCTACGAGCAGTACTTC. Translating gives CASSNPGGYEQYF.

This clone has only one observation. J is TRBJ2-5 and V is TRBV7-9; 9 bases map to TRBD1. Per the germline V gene, CDR1 is SEHNR and CDR2 is FQNEAQ (reference sequence). V dropped 7 bases and J dropped 5; count of bases not matched to a gene: 5. This CDR3 is built from 13 residues. The CDR3 reads CASTLDRGETQYF. The DNA for the CDR3 is TGTGCCAGCACCTTGGACAGGGGCGAGACCCAGTACTTC.

The genes are TRBV14 and TRBJ2-7; TRBD2 aligns across 11 bases. J gave up 1 base and V 0 bases, and 5 bases lay outside the gene matches. Germline CDR1 SGHDN, CDR2 FVKESK. This CDR3 spans 17 amino acids. The CDR3 bases are TGTGCCAGCAGCCAAGATCTCCCTAGCGGGGGGTCCTACGAGCAGTACTTC. Its protein is CASSQDLPSGGSYEQYF.

This sequence joins TRBV6-1 and TRBJ1-2; a weak D match, TRBD1 (5 bases). V lost 9 bases to trimming and J lost 5 bases, with 13 bases between them. This CDR3 has 12 amino acids. The germline V gene encodes CDR1 MNHNS and CDR2 SASEGT. The CDR3 DNA sequence: TGTGCCAGTGGCAGGGTGCTGTATGGCTACACCTTC. Its translation is CASGRVLYGYTF.

The V call is TRBV12-3 or TRBV12-4, the J call TRBJ2-5; D is possibly TRBD2 (6 bases). V was trimmed by 5 bases and J by 13 bases, leaving 17 bases between them. The CDR3 consists of 12 residues. The CDR3 region has the DNA TGTGCCAGCAGTCGGGACTCCCTGATTCTGTACTTC. Encoded protein: CASSRDSLILYF.

A single count supports this clone. V is TRBV27 and J is TRBJ1-6; unclear D gene. CDR3 size: 15 residues. Trimming stripped 6 bases from V and 0 bases from J, with 9 bases between. CDR1 MNHEY and CDR2 SMNVEV come from the germline V gene (reference sequence). This chain's CDR3 is CASRPPGSYNSPLHF. The DNA of the CDR3 is TGTGCCAGCAGGCCCCCGGGCTCCTATAATTCACCCCTCCACTTT.